This record looks at one T cell receptor beta chain sequence and its context. Its antigen is not known. This entry belongs to a study of monozygotic twins with inflammatory bowel disease. Study-level findings and limits: By inverse Simpson index, TCRbeta diversity was lower in IBD patients than in healthy co-twins. Fewer clonotypes were shared with others by IBD patients than by healthy twins, especially with disease activity.

From the 5' RACE reads, TCRdb lists one entry per CDR3 protein and no DNA. Its table lists tens of thousands of distinct CDR3 sequences. Donors each gave approximately 2.5 ml of blood. From whole blood, total RNA was isolated without any sorting of T cells. Per germline, CDR1 SGHDN and CDR2 FVKESK. The CDR3 runs 15 residues. This chain uses TRBV14 with TRBJ1-2; without DNA, the TCRdb call of TRBD1 cannot be checked. This clonotype was sampled from a human donor with ulcerative colitis or Crohn's disease, or a healthy co-twin of an affected twin (not recorded which). Sequenced material: blood. The CDR3 here is CASSQGRGGSFGYTF.